These 14 T cell receptor beta chains came from one sample sequenced in a study of CXCR3-negative and CXCR3-positive naive CD8 T cells. TRB cDNA libraries were made by UMI-labeled 5' RACE. From the 5' RACE reads, TCRdb lists one entry per CDR3 protein and no DNA. This table lists about 57,000 distinct CDR3 sequences. The sample taken for sequencing was memory CD8+ T cells from blood. The receptors were gathered from a human donor in good health. Some clones in this sample may be carry-over from other donors' samples.

This chain connects TRBV7-9 to TRBJ1-6; the D call of TRBD1 rests on TCRdb alone, since no DNA is present to check it. CDR1 is SEHNR and CDR2 is FQNEAQ in the germline V gene (reference sequence). This CDR3 has 16 residues. The CDR3 sequence is CASSLAGGGYGSPLHF.

This chain links TRBV6-4 with TRBJ2-1; TCRdb selects TRBD1, and the lack of DNA leaves this call unchecked. Per germline, CDR1 MRHNA and CDR2 SNTAGT. This CDR3 is 13 amino acids long. This CDR3 is CASSRDSSNEQFF.

The chain recombines TRBV9 with TRBJ2-5; the D call of TRBD1 rests on TCRdb alone, since no DNA is present to check it. CDR1 is SGDLS, CDR2 YYNGEE, per germline. The CDR3 contains 14 residues. CDR3 amino acids: CASSDRDREETQYF.

The CDR3 sequence is CSVDWGTGELFF. The chain employs TRBV29-1 and TRBJ2-2; TCRdb's D gene call, TRBD1, goes unchecked for lack of DNA. The CDR3 loop spans 12 amino acids. CDR1 is SQVTM, CDR2 ANQGSEA, per germline.

The CDR3 spells CASSQDTLTYEQYF. The chain has TRBV12-3 or TRBV12-4 and TRBJ2-7; TCRdb lists TRBD1, though no DNA is available to test this call. This CDR3 has 14 residues.

The rearrangement uses TRBV15 and TRBJ1-5; TCRdb calls TRBD1, which cannot be checked without DNA. The germline CDR1 and CDR2 sequences are LNHNV and YYDKDF (reference sequence). This CDR3 spans 15 amino acids. CDR3 region: CATSLPGDPDQPQHF.

The chain combines TRBV11-3 with TRBJ2-1; TCRdb names TRBD2, which stays unverified in the absence of DNA. Per germline, CDR1 SGHNT and CDR2 YENEEA. This CDR3 spans 18 amino acids. CDR3 in amino acids: CASSSSRPSGSSYNEQFF.

The chain combines TRBV4-1 with TRBJ2-3. The CDR3 sequence is 13 residues long. Looked up from germline, CDR1 is MGHRA and CDR2 is YSYEKL. The CDR3 here is CASSQVGPDTQYF.

V gene TRBV6-6 combines with J gene TRBJ2-7; as DNA is missing, the TRBD1 call by TCRdb cannot be tested. Germline V CDR1 and CDR2: MNHNY, SVGAGI (reference sequence). This CDR3 is 14 amino acids long. The CDR3 here is CASSYWDSSYEQYF.

The CDR3 loop is CASSTHSEGGKGYGYTF. The rearrangement links TRBV27 to TRBJ1-2; TCRdb lists TRBD1, though no DNA is available to test this call. Germline loops: CDR1 MNHEY, CDR2 SMNVEV (reference sequence). The CDR3 extends over 17 amino acids.

The chain is built from TRBV27 and TRBJ1-4; the D gene TCRdb calls, TRBD1, cannot be checked with no DNA. The CDR3 runs to 14 residues. Germline V gene lookup returns CDR1 MNHEY and CDR2 SMNVEV (reference sequence). The CDR3 spells CASSPDWWDEKLFF.

The rearrangement links TRBV27 to TRBJ1-3; TCRdb returns TRBD1, unconfirmable since there is no DNA. The length of the CDR3 is 16 residues. CDR1 MNHEY and CDR2 SMNVEV come from the germline V gene (reference sequence). The CDR3 reads CASSLIRGAKCNTIYF.

The chain carries TRBV19 and TRBJ2-1. Germline V gene data show CDR1 as LNHDA and CDR2 as SQIVND (reference sequence). This CDR3 region has 16 residues. CDR3 residues: CASSIVGWTLENEQFF.

The chain employs TRBV14 and TRBJ2-5. Germline assignment: CDR1 SGHDN and CDR2 FVKESK. There are 14 residues in the CDR3. The CDR3 protein is CASSQQGYQETQYF.